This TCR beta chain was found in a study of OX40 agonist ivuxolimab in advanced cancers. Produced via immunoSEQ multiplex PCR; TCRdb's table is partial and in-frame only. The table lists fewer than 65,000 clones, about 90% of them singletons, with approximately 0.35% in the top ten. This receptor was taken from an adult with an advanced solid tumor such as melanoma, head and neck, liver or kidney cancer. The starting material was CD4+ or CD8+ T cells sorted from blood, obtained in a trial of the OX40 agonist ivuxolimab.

CDR3 nucleotide sequence: TGTGCCAGCAGCAGGACGGTTTTGGCGGCTGGAAACACCATATATTTT. It encodes CASSRTVLAAGNTIYF. The rearrangement joins TRBV7-8 to TRBJ1-3; D not certain. CDR1 and CDR2 (germline): SGHVS, FQNEAQ. There are 16 residues in the CDR3. Trimming removed 5 bases at V and 2 bases at J, with 16 bases between.